This T cell receptor (beta chain) was retrieved from a study of cytomegalovirus exposure and HLA in healthy donors. Between the trimmed V and J ends, which lost 3 bases and 3 bases, there was a span of 9 bases. Germline CDR1 is SGHNT and CDR2 is YYREEE (reference sequence). This CDR3 region has 13 residues. A few counts support this clone. Repertoires were generated with immunoSEQ multiplex PCR, while TCRdb's copy carries only in-frame clones and drops some. The sample shows around 160,000 clones, more than 70% of them seen only once. This sequence originates from a man aged 25 to 40 in good health and CMV-seropositive. Sequenced sample: PBMCs. V is TRBV5-4 and J is TRBJ1-1, with D unclear. This CDR3 is CASSSRVDTEAFF. CDR3 DNA: TGTGCCAGCAGCTCGAGGGTGGACACTGAAGCTTTCTTT.